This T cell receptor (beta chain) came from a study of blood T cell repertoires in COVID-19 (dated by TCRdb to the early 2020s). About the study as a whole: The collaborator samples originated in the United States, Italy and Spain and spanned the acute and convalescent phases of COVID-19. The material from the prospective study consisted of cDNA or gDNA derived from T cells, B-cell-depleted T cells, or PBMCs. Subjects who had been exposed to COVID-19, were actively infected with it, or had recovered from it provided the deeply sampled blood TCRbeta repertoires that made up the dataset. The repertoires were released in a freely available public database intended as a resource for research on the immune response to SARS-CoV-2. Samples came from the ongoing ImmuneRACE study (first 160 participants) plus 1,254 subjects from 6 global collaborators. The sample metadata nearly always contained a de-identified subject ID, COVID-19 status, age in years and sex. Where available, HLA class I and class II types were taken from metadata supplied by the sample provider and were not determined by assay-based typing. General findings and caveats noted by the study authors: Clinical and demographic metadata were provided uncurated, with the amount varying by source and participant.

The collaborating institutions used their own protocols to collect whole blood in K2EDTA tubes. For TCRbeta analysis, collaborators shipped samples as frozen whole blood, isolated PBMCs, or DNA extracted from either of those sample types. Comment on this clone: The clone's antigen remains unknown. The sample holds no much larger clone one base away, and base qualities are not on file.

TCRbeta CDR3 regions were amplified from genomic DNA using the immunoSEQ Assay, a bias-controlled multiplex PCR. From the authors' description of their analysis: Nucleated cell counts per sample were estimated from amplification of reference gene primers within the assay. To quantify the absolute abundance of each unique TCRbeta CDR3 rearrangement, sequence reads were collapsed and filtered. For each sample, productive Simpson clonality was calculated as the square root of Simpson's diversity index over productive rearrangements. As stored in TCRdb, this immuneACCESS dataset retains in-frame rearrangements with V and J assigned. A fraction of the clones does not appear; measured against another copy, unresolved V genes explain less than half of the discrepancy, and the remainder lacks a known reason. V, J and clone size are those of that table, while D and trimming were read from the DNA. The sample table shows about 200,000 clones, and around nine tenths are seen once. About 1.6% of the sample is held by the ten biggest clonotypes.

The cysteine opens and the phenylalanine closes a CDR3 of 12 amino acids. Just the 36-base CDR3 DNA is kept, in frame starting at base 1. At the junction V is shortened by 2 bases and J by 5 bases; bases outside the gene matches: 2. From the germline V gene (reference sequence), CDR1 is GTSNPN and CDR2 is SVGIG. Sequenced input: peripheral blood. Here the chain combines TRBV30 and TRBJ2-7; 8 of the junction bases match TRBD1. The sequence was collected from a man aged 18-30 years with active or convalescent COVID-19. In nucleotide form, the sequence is TGTGCCTGGAGTTTACAGGGGGACGAGCAGTACTTC. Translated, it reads CAWSLQGDEQYF.